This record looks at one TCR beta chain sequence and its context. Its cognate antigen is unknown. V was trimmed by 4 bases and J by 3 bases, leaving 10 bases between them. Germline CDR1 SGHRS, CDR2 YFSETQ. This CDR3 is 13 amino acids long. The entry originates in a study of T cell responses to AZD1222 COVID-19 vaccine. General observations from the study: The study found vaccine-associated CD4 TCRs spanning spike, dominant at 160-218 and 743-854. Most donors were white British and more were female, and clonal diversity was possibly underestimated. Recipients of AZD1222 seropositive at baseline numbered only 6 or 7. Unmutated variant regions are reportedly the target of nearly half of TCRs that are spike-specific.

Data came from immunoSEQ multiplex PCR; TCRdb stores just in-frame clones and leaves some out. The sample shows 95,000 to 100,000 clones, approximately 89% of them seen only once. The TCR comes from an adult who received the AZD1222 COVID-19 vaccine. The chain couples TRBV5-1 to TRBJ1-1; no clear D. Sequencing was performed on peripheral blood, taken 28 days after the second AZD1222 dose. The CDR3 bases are TGCGCCAGCAGCGGGCCCCCGGACACTGAAGCTTTCTTT. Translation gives CASSGPPDTEAFF. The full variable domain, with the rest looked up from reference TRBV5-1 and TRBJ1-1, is KAGVTQTPRYLIKTRGQQVTLSCSPISGHRSVSWYQQTPGQGLQFLFEYFSETQRNKGNFPGRFSGRQFSNSRSEMNVSTLELGDSALYLCASSGPPDTEAFFGQGTRLTVV.